This T cell receptor beta chain was retrieved from a study of shared clonotypes between healthy human individuals. Across the study: In total, the donors were a couple of women and a few men aged 18 to 49. Used for every donor were three CD4 naive, three CD4 memory, two CD8 naive and one CD8 memory plate.

Profiling relied on immunoSEQ multiplex PCR, and the TCRdb table lists in-frame clones only, not all of them. The sample lists some 360,000 clones, 70% to 75% occurring once. Regarding this clone: The antigen is not known.

Points from the study as a whole: Sharing of clonotypes among donors was expected to vary with sequencing depth.

In germline, CDR1 is KGHSY, CDR2 FQNENV. This CDR3 is built from 14 residues. The V gene end was trimmed by 4 bases and the J gene end by 10 bases; junction bases not matched to a gene: 5. The clonotype originates from a man aged 30 to 45 in good health. The sequenced material came from memory CD4+ T cells sorted from blood. Subset specified: CD45RA-negative fraction. The chain carries TRBV16 and TRBJ2-1; 12 positions agree with TRBD2. In DNA form, the CDR3 reads TGTGCCAGCAGCCCGACTAGCGGGAGTGGAGAGCAGTTCTTC. Its translation is CASSPTSGSGEQFF.